These 14 T cell receptor beta chains were sequenced from one sample in a study of control samples from healthy donors and cancer patients. Generated by immunoSEQ multiplex PCR, the TCRdb table keeps only in-frame clones and is missing some. The sample carries tens of thousands of clones, roughly 80% recorded once. The sample taken for sequencing was PBMCs. Source of these receptors: a woman aged 50 to 65 with lung cancer.

The chain is built from TRBV13 and TRBJ2-7; TRBD2 matches at 7 bases. Per the germline V gene, CDR1 is PRHDT and CDR2 is FYEKMQ (reference sequence). V was pared by 3 bases and J by 2 bases, with 4 bases of the junction left unmatched. This CDR3 region has 14 residues. CDR3 protein: CASSLKRGAYEQYF. The CDR3 region has the DNA TGTGCCAGCAGCTTGAAACGGGGGGCCTACGAGCAGTACTTC.

The chain recombines TRBV5-1 with TRBJ2-7, with 8 bases aligning to TRBD1. V dropped 5 bases and J dropped 0; count of bases not matched to a gene: 4. CDR1 SGHRS and CDR2 YFSETQ come from the germline V gene. The CDR3 is made up of 14 amino acids. The DNA of the CDR3 is TGCGCCAGCAGAGGCACAGGGGGCTCCTACGAGCAGTACTTC. Translated, it gives CASRGTGGSYEQYF.

The rearrangement links TRBV27 to TRBJ2-1; a possible D gene is TRBD1 (5 bases). The ends were cut back, 6 bases at V and 3 bases at J, with 12 bases in the middle. The CDR3 runs 14 residues. Germline CDR1 reads MNHEY; CDR2 reads SMNVEV (reference sequence). CDR3 bases: TGTGCCAGCAGCCTAGACAGCAACTACAATGAGCAGTTCTTC. Protein: CASSLDSNYNEQFF.

The J gene is TRBJ1-1, the V gene TRBV29-1, with D maybe TRBD1 (6 bases). Per the germline V gene, CDR1 is SQVTM and CDR2 is ANQGSEA. This CDR3 comprises 12 residues. V shed 3 bases and J shed 2 bases, with 7 bases lying between them. The CDR3: CSVDRGNTEAFF. CDR3 nucleotides: TGCAGCGTTGACAGGGGCAACACTGAAGCTTTCTTT.

The genes are TRBV2 and TRBJ1-6, with D possibly being TRBD1 (5 bases). V was cut by 8 bases and J by 3 bases, with 17 bases left in between. The germline V gene encodes CDR1 SNHLY and CDR2 FYNNEI. This CDR3 comprises 16 residues. CDR3 sequence (DNA): TGTGCCAGCCATCCGGGGCAGCAACTCTATAATTCACCCCTCCACTTT. It specifies CASHPGQQLYNSPLHF.

V and J are TRBV18 and TRBJ1-5; D might be TRBD1 (5 bases). The CDR3 runs to 15 residues. V lost 2 bases and J lost 4, with 12 bases in between. Looked up from germline, CDR1 is KGHSH and CDR2 is LQKENI. DNA of the CDR3: TGTGCCAGCTCACCAGAAAAGGGGAATAATCAGCCCCAGCATTTT. It encodes CASSPEKGNNQPQHF.

This chain joins TRBV7-8 and TRBJ1-2; 9 nucleotides agree with TRBD1. This CDR3 comprises 14 residues. CDR1 and CDR2 (germline): SGHVS, FQNEAQ. Unmatched junction bases numbered 2, after V lost 3 bases and J lost 3 bases. The CDR3 region is CASSLGQGDYGYTF. The CDR3 bases are TGTGCCAGCAGCTTGGGACAGGGAGACTATGGCTACACCTTC.

The V call is TRBV3-1 (or the pseudogene TRBV3-2), the J call TRBJ1-1, with 10 bases identical to TRBD1. Germline lookup yields CDR1 LGHDT and CDR2 YNNKEL (reference sequence). J lost 5 bases, V lost 1 base, and 1 base had no gene match. There are 14 residues in the CDR3. CDR3 nucleotide sequence: TGTGCCAGCAGCCAAGGGACAGGGGGGACTGAAGCTTTCTTT. It is translated as CASSQGTGGTEAFF.

The chain carries TRBV5-6 and TRBJ1-1, with 8 positions matching TRBD1. Germline CDR1 and CDR2: SGHDT and YYEEEE. CDR3 length equals 19 residues. Germline trimming cut 2 bases from V and 4 bases from J; bases unmatched to any gene: 19. The DNA of the CDR3 is TGTGCCAGCAGCTTTTGGGGGACAGGTTCCTACCTCGTGAGCACTGAAGCTTTCTTT. Translation gives CASSFWGTGSYLVSTEAFF.

The rearrangement uses TRBV5-5 and TRBJ2-1; D is possibly TRBD1 (6 bases). The germline gives CDR1 SGHKS, CDR2 YYEKEE (reference sequence). This CDR3 region has 15 residues. Trimming took off 2 bases at V and 1 base at J, with 10 bases between the two ends. The CDR3 protein is CASSFQGLSYNEQFF. DNA of the CDR3: TGTGCCAGCAGCTTCCAGGGGTTATCCTACAATGAGCAGTTCTTC.

The V and J genes are TRBV29-1 and TRBJ2-1; 15 bases fit TRBD2. Germline V gives CDR1 SQVTM, CDR2 ANQGSEA. The length of the CDR3 is 18 residues. Trimming cost V 5 bases and J 0 bases; bases outside gene matches: 8. In DNA, the CDR3 is TGCAGCGTTAGGACTAGCGGGGGGGCTCGGTCCTCCTACAATGAGCAGTTCTTC. Its protein is CSVRTSGGARSSYNEQFF.

The rearrangement joins TRBV18 to TRBJ2-7; D is unresolved. CDR1 and CDR2 from the germline V gene are KGHSH and LQKENI. V was shortened by 4 bases and J by 3 bases, with 4 bases between the two germline ends. The CDR3 runs 11 residues. The CDR3 here is CASSRDYEQYF. CDR3 nucleotide sequence: TGTGCCAGCTCACGCGACTACGAGCAGTACTTC.

V is TRBV5-6 and J is TRBJ1-2; D unresolved. Trimming left V 0 bases short and J 8 bases short, with 17 bases between. The CDR3 is made up of 15 amino acids. Germline CDR1 reads SGHDT; CDR2 reads YYEEEE. CDR3 in DNA: TGTGCCAGCAGCTTGGAAGGAGGGAGGTTCGAGGGCTACACCTTC. Its translation is CASSLEGGRFEGYTF.

Sample share makes this clone medium-sized (0.01 to 0.1%). V gene TRBV6-2 or TRBV6-3 combines with J gene TRBJ2-7; 8 nucleotides line up with TRBD2. This CDR3 has 13 residues. The germline V gene encodes CDR1 MNHEY and CDR2 SVGEGT. V shed 6 bases and J 3 bases; nucleotides not matched to a gene: 4. The CDR3 DNA sequence: TGTGCCAGCAGCATCGGGACTAGCTACGAGCAGTACTTC. Protein sequence: CASSIGTSYEQYF.